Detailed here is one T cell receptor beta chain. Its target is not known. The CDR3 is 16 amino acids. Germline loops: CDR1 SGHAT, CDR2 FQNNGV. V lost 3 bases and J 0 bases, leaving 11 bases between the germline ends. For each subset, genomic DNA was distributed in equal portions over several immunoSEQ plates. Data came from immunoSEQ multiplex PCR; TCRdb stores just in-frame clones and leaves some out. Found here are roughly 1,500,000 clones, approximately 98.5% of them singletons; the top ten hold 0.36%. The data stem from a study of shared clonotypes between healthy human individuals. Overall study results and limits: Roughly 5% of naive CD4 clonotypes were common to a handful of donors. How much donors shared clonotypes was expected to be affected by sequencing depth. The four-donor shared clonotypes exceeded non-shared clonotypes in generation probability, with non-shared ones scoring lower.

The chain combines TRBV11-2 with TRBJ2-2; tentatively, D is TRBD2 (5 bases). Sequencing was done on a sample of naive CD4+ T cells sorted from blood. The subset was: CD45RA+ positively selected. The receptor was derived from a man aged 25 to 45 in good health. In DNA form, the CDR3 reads TGTGCCAGCAGCTTTGGGGAGACCGCGAACACCGGGGAGCTGTTTTTT. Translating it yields CASSFGETANTGELFF.